This T cell receptor (beta chain) was recovered during a study of cytomegalovirus exposure and HLA in healthy donors (dated by TCRdb to 2015 to 2018). As for the study more broadly: In an earlier analysis of approximately 640 of the donors, 250 to 350 Gb of sequence data and 120 million or so unique TCR beta sequences from 180 million or so T cells were reported. An early release covering more than 500 HLA-typed donors comprised roughly 300 gigabases of sequencing data and around 80 million unique TCR sequences. Of the roughly 420 genotyped donors, over 80% were placed in the genetic ancestry cluster associated with self-reported Caucasian donors. The study aimed to test whether signatures of past pathogen exposure could be identified by cataloging public T cell receptors. The study used immunosequencing to profile the T cell repertoires of several hundred subjects and linked those repertoires to cytomegalovirus serostatus. A separate validation cohort of roughly 120 different subjects was used in addition to the roughly 670-subject first cohort. High-throughput TCR immunosequencing, statistical association of individual TCRs with disease status, and machine learning were combined to predict cytomegalovirus infection status. In a later analysis, previously published TCR beta repertoires from some 640 donors were re-analyzed and high-resolution HLA genotyping was added so that TCR occurrence patterns could be studied. Rather than using new phenotypic data, the later analysis identified candidate immune exposures from TCR beta sequences and from how often those sequences occurred across donors. An earlier analysis of some 500 of the donors used high-throughput TCR beta sequencing to judge whether each TCR beta V gene segment behaved as functional or pseudogenic. Donor age, sex, ethnicity and CMV serostatus were compiled alongside the repertoire data. A later genetic analysis used genome-wide SNP genotypes for about 60% of the roughly 700 donors, treating that subset as a discovery cohort. Every discovery cohort repertoire had been produced on one sequencing platform. HLA typing covered class I and class II loci at four-digit resolution. Typing coverage varied by locus: about 629-630 donors for A, B, C, DRB1 and DQB1; more than 500 for DQA1; more than 600 for DPA1; fewer than 480 for DPB1. Roughly 5 DR-DQ haplotypes were treated as single units for association and clustering because of strong linkage in the cohort. Among around 400 genotyped donors of the cohort, an average of approximately 200,000 unique TCR beta nucleotide sequences was sequenced per donor, of which 15% to 20% were non-productive. Results and caveats for the whole study, not just this receptor: The only immune exposure information available for the cohort was CMV serostatus. The 87-base-pair reads could not distinguish some IMGT-functional V segments, including TRBV6-2 and TRBV6-3, so those segments were excluded. The authors suggested that the approach could potentially be extended to other disease states and immunological phenotypes. Assigning TCR associations to individual alleles was difficult when HLA alleles, especially DR and DQ, strongly co-occurred. While some public TCRs were present in many individuals, most TCR sequences turned up only very rarely across donors. A total of roughly 160 TCR beta chains were listed by the study as associated with cytomegalovirus. A later analysis associated about 17,000 TCR beta sequences with specific HLA alleles at a false discovery rate of 0.05. According to a later genetic analysis, donors in an Asian-associated ancestry cluster had fewer N-insertions in productive TCRs than the approximately 700-donor mean. The earlier analysis of fewer than 750 of the donors excluded 15 to 20 rarely observed V segments, including chromosome 9 orphons, because counts were too low. A few of the identified cytomegalovirus-associated TCR beta chains were confirmed in vitro to be specific for cytomegalovirus antigens. A further reported finding was that TCR beta sequences accurately predicted the HLA-A and HLA-B alleles for most subjects in the first cohort. According to a later analysis, parvovirus B19, influenza, CMV and Epstein-Barr virus appeared linked to several top co-occurrence clusters. In this cohort, only TCR beta chains were sequenced, and detectable features were limited by the absence of alpha or paired-chain data. The sequencing pipeline was judged likely to have produced a cluster of highly shared sequence variants as a technical artifact. In a later analysis, most CMV-associated TCR beta chains were found to appear HLA-restricted, with HLA associations seemingly driven largely by CMV exposure. Linkage disequilibrium might explain the correlated functional status among segregating V segments, but an unknown experimental factor could not be ruled out. The classifier was reported to diagnose cytomegalovirus status with high specificity and sensitivity in both the original and validation cohorts. A later genetic analysis associated a missense DCLRE1C variant with V-gene and J-gene trimming of TCR beta chains, and an independent cohort replicated the association. According to a later analysis, TCR association rates differed among HLA loci, with DRB1 alleles showing the most associated TCRs and HLA-C alleles showing the fewest. The presence/absence analyses assumed that sequencing depth was roughly uniform across donors, and that assumption may not be true. A later analysis found that HLA-associated TCR beta chains were more clonally expanded and had lower generation probabilities than equally common non-associated chains. Because HLA typing was missing for some donors at each locus, association tests included only the typed subset. In an earlier analysis of around 500 of the donors, most TCR beta V segments appeared in productive rearrangements about 90% or about 30% of the time, broadly matching IMGT annotations.

The cohort comprised 710 or so healthy bone marrow donors. At the time of sampling, every cohort member was nominally healthy, though immune exposures that went unrecorded were likely present. The donor was CMV seropositive and belonged to the group of about 290 seropositive cohort members. Each donor provided a peripheral blood sample, and peripheral blood mononuclear cells were used for TCR beta sequencing. Genomic DNA extraction from the blood cell samples was performed with the Qiagen DNeasy Blood Extraction Kit. The method was the immunoSEQ multiplex PCR assay. For the multiplex PCR, a mixture combining 60 forward primers for TCR Vbeta segments and 13 reverse primers for TCR Jbeta segments was used. Amplification of the CDR3 region of rearranged TCR beta genes was performed with a multiplex PCR assay on genomic DNA. On the Illumina HiSeq System, the amplified TCR beta libraries were sequenced as 87-base-pair reads. Per the original workflow: In a later analysis, approximately 74 million unique TCR beta chains were counted across the approximately 670 repertoires, and around 10 million of these chains were shared by at least two donors. A nearest-neighbor algorithm error-corrected the raw reads and collapsed the reads into unique sequences, merging closely related sequences to remove PCR and sequencing errors. To assign V, D and J gene segments, CDR3 sequences were aligned to IMGT reference sequences. Each retained sequence needed at least a six-nucleotide match to both a V gene segment and a J gene segment. Rearrangements were classified as productive when the CDR3 lacked stop codons and remained in frame with V and J, and all other rearrangements were classified as non-productive. Following IMGT convention, CDR3 was defined as the stretch from the second conserved V-encoded cysteine up to the conserved J-encoded phenylalanine. In an earlier analysis of 550 to 650 of the donors, sequences lacking an unambiguous match to a single V gene segment were excluded. An earlier analysis of over 450 of the donors classified V segments as functional when productive rearrangements were above 56.7% and as segregating when the standard deviation between donors was above 5%. A statistical classification framework was built for diagnosing cytomegalovirus status from the catalog of TCR beta chain sequences. V and J gene assignment, in a later analysis, came from comparing TCR nucleotide sequences with IMGT/GENE-DB human TR gene sequences. Using the TCRdist pipeline, a later analysis assigned CDR3 sequences along with most-parsimonious VDJ recombination scenarios. In a later analysis, each TCR beta chain was defined by its CDR3 amino acid sequence together with its V-gene family, and reads without a unique V-gene family were excluded. To address suspected cross-contamination and a sequencing artifact, a later analysis removed 592 highly shared, low-generation-probability nucleotide sequences. In a later analysis, a clonal expansion index for each public chain was calculated from normalized within-repertoire ranks of inferred template counts. A later analysis computed generation probabilities with a VDJ recombination model fitted to out-of-frame rearrangements, and checked the results against IGoR. A later analysis scored TCR-TCR, TCR-HLA and TCR-CMV co-occurrence with hypergeometric tests, applying a repertoire-size bias correction to TCR pairs. False discovery rates were estimated in a later analysis by permuting HLA or CMV assignments 20 times. In a later analysis, co-occurring TCRs were grouped using DBSCAN, and TCRdist sequence similarity was added for clustering within HLA-allele-positive subsets. For co-occurrence clustering, repertoires with fewer than 30,000 or more than 120,000 public chains were excluded, along with five or six repertoires with anomalous nucleotide sharing. TCRdb's version of the immuneACCESS table is confined to in-frame rearrangements and falls short of the full clone set. An unresolved V gene accounts for under half of the shortfall where checked; the remainder is of unknown origin. The V and J calls and clone size are taken from that table; D and trimming were inferred from the DNA. This sample lists roughly 150,000 clones; just under 80% were detected once. Together, the top ten hold approximately 10% of the sample.

From the cysteine up to the phenylalanine, the CDR3 has a length of 17 residues. CDR3 DNA is the only sequence kept; it has 51 bases, read in frame from the first base. Looking up the germline V gene yields CDR1 LGHNA and CDR2 YSLEER. Ends trimmed: V by 0 bases, J by 0 bases; bases unmatched to a gene: 5. For this clone: Its cognate antigen has yet to be identified. No base quality values were provided; no much bigger clone lies one nucleotide off.

The source is a man younger than 30 in good health and CMV-seropositive. The V and J genes are TRBV4-3 and TRBJ1-3, with 7 bases aligning to TRBD1. The sample comprised PBMCs. The CDR3 reads as follows: CASSQDLTGHSGNTIYF. The nucleotides are TGCGCCAGCAGCCAAGATTTGACAGGGCACTCTGGAAACACCATATATTTT.